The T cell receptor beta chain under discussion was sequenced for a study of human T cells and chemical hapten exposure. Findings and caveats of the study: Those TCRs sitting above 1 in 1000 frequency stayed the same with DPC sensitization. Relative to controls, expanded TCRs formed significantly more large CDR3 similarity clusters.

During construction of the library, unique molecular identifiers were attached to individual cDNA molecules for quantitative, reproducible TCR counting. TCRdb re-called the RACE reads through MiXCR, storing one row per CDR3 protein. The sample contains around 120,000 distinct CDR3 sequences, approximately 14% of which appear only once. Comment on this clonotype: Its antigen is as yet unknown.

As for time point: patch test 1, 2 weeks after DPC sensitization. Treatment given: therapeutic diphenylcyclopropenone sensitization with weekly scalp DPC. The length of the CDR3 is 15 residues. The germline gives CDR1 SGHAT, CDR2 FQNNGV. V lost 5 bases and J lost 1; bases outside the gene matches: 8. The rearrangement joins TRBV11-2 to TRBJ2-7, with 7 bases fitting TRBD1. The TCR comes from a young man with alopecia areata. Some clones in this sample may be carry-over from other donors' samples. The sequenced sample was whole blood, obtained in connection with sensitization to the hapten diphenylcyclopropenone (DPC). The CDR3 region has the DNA TGTGCCAGCAGCGTTAACAGGGGCGTTTCCTACGAGCAGTACTTC. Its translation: CASSVNRGVSYEQYF.